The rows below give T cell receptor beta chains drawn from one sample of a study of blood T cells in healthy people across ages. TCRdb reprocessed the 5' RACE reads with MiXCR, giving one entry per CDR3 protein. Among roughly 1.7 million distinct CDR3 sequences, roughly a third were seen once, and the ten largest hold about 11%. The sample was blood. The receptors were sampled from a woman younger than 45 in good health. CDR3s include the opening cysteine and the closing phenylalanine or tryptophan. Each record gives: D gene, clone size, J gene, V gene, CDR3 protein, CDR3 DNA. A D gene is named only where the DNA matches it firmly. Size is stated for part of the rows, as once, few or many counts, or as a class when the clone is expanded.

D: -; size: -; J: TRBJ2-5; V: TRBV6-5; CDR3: CASSYSFLKADETQYF; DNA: TGTGCCAGCAGTTACTCGTTTTTGAAGGCGGATGAGACCCAGTACTTC
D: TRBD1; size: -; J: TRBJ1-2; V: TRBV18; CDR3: CASSPTTGEANYGYTF; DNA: TGTGCCAGCTCACCAACCACAGGGGAAGCTAACTATGGCTACACCTTC
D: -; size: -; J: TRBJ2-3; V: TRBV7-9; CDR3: CASSGREEADTQYF; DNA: TGTGCCAGCAGCGGCCGAGAGGAGGCAGATACGCAGTATTTT
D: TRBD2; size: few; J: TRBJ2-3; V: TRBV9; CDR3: CASSARGGSVDTQYF; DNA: TGTGCCAGCAGCGCCCGCGGGGGGAGTGTAGATACGCAGTATTTT
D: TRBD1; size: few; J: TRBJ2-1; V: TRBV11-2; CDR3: CASSPGNRGFEQFF; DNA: TGTGCCAGCAGCCCAGGAAACAGGGGATTTGAGCAGTTCTTC
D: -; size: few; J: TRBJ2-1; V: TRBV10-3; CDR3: CAISESGGAGFSYNEQFF; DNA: TGTGCCATCAGTGAGTCGGGGGGGGCAGGGTTTTCCTACAATGAGCAGTTCTTC
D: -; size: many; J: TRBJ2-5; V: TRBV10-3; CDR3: CAASAGGKETQYF; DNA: TGTGCCGCCAGCGCGGGCGGGAAAGAGACCCAGTACTTC
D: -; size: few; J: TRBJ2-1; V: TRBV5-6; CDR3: CASSLQETQFF; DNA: TGTGCCAGCAGCCTACAAGAGACCCAGTTCTTC
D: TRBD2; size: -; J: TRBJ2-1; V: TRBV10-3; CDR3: CAIKLAGVDNEQFF; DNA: TGTGCCATCAAGCTAGCGGGAGTAGACAATGAGCAGTTCTTC
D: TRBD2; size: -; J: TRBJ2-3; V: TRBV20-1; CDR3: CSATTSGIKTDTQYF; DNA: TGCAGTGCTACGACTAGCGGGATTAAGACAGATACGCAGTATTTT
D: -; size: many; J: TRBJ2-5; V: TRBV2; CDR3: CASSLTRGETQYF; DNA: TGTGCCAGCAGTCTTACTAGGGGAGAGACCCAGTACTTC
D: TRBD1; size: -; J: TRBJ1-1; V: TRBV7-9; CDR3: CASSLPKTGDTEAFF; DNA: TGTGCCAGCAGCCTTCCAAAAACAGGGGACACTGAAGCTTTCTTT
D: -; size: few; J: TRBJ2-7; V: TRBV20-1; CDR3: CSARGPPASASYEQYF; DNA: TGCAGTGCTAGAGGTCCCCCGGCTAGCGCCTCCTACGAGCAGTACTTC
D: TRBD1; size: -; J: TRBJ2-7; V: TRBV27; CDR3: CASSLTGIPRYEQYF; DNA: TGTGCCAGCAGTTTGACAGGGATCCCTCGTTACGAGCAGTACTTC
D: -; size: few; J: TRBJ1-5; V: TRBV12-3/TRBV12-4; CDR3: CASSLWGPYSNQPQHF; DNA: TGTGCCAGCAGTTTATGGGGGCCCTATAGCAATCAGCCCCAGCATTTT
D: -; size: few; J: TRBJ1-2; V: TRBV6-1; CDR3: CASSEVIGMTNYGYTF; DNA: TGTGCCAGCAGTGAAGTCATAGGGATGACTAACTATGGCTACACCTTC
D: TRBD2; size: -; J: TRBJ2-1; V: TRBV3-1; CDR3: CASSQDPMVAGGLSSSYNEQFF; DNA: TGTGCCAGCAGCCAAGATCCGATGGTAGCGGGGGGCCTATCCAGCTCCTACAATGAGCAGTTCTTC
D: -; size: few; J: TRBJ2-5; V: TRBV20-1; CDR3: CSARPHPKVGTKQETQYF; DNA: TGCAGTGCTAGACCCCACCCAAAAGTCGGGACGAAACAAGAGACCCAGTACTTC
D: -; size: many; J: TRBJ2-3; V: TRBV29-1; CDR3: CSLTSGLSTDTQYF; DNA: TGCAGCCTGACATCAGGATTAAGCACAGATACGCAGTATTTT
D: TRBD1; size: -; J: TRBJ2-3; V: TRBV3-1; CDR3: CASSQSGQDTDTQYF; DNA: TGTGCCAGCAGCCAGTCGGGACAGGACACAGATACGCAGTATTTT
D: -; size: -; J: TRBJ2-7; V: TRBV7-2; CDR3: CASSLIGETRYF; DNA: TGTGCCAGCAGCTTAATCGGAGAGACCCGGTACTTC
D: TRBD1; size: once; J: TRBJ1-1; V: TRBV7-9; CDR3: CASSLGQGVEAFF; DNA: TGTGCCAGCAGCTTAGGACAGGGGGTAGAAGCTTTCTTT
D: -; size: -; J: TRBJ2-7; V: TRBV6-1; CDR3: CASRLGPGDTGEQYF; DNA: TGTGCCAGCAGACTCGGCCCCGGAGACACGGGCGAGCAGTACTTC
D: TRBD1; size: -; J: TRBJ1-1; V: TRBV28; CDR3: CASSWGLRQGSVSTEAFF; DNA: TGTGCCAGCAGCTGGGGCCTTAGACAGGGGTCGGTGAGCACTGAAGCTTTCTTT
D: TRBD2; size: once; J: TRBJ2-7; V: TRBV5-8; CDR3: CASSPMTSGRYSSYEQYF; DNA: TGTGCCAGCAGCCCAATGACTAGCGGGAGATATTCATCCTACGAGCAGTACTTC
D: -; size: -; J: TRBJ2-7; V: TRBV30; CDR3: CAWMDNSYEQYF; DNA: TGTGCCTGGATGGACAACTCCTACGAGCAGTACTTC
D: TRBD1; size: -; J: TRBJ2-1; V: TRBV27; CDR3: CASRGTGCYNEQFF; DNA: TGTGCCAGCAGGGGGACAGGTTGTTACAATGAGCAGTTCTTC
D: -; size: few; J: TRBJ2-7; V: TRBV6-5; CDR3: CASSYSSPGVRYEQYF; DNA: TGTGCCAGCAGTTACTCAAGTCCAGGGGTTCGGTACGAGCAGTACTTC
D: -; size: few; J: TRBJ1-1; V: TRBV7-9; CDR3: CASGGRMNTEAFF; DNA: TGTGCCAGCGGAGGACGGATGAACACTGAAGCTTTCTTT
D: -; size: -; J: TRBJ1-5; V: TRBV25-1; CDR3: CASSEYKYRNDTNNQPQHF; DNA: TGTGCCAGCAGTGAATATAAGTACAGGAACGACACAAACAATCAGCCCCAGCATTTT
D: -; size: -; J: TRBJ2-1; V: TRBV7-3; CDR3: CASSLDSRYNEQFF; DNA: TGTGCCAGCAGCTTGGACTCGCGGTACAATGAGCAGTTCTTC
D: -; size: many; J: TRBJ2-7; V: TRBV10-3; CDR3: CAISDFGGRYEQYF; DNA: TGTGCCATCAGTGACTTCGGGGGACGCTACGAGCAGTACTTC
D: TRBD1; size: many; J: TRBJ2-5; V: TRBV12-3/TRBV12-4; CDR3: CASSFTGGMETQYF; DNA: TGTGCCAGCAGTTTTACAGGGGGAATGGAGACCCAGTACTTC
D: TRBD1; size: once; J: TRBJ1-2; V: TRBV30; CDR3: CAWRPNRDRGFGYGYTF; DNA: TGTGCCTGGAGACCTAACCGGGACAGGGGTTTCGGCTATGGCTACACCTTC
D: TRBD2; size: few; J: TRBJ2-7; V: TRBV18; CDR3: CASSLAWISGGEQYF; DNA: TGTGCCAGCTCACTGGCCTGGATTAGCGGGGGGGAGCAGTACTTC
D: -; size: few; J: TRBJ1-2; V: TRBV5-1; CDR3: CASSFGGSRAGGPYGYTF; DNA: TGCGCCAGCAGCTTCGGGGGGTCTCGGGCAGGAGGGCCCTATGGCTACACCTTC
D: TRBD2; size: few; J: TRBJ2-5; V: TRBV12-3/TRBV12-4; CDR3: CASSLYGEAGGPETQYF; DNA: TGTGCCAGCAGTTTATACGGTGAAGCGGGGGGGCCGGAGACCCAGTACTTC
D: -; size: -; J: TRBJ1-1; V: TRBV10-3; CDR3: CAISESLPGPQGNTEAFF; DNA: TGTGCCATCAGTGAGTCGCTTCCAGGGCCCCAAGGGAACACTGAAGCTTTCTTT